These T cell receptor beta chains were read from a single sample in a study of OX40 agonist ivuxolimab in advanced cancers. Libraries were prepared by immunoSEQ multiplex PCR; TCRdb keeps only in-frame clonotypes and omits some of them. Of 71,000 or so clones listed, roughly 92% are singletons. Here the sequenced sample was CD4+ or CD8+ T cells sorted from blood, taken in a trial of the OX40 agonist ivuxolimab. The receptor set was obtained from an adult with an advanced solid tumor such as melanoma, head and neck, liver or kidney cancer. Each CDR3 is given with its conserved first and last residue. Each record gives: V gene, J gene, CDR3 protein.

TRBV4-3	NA	CASSLDSLSYEQYF
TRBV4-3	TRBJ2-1	CASSQTSGSYNEQFF
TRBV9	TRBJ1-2	CASSVEQGHGYTF
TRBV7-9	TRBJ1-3	CASSFGTRGNTIYF
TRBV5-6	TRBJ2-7	CASSLRQRGTSYEQYF
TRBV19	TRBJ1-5	CASSLTSNSNQPQHF
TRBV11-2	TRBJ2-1	CASSFGTDNEQFF
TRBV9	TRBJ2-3	CASSSGGTTDTQYF
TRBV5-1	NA	CASSLGSDRYEQYF
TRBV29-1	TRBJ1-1	CSVGYRGGTEAFF
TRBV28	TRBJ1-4	CASSLSGATNEKLFF
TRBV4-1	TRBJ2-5	CASSQEEGEGRETQYF
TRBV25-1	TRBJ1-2	CASSSEPRNGYTF
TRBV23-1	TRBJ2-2	CASSQSREPANTGELFF
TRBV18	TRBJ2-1	CASSLSTGGRSYNEQFF
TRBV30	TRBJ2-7	CAGLGLAGVEEQYF
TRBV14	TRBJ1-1	CASSQDMGQMNTEAFF
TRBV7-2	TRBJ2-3	CASSPDFTDTQYF
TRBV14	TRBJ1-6	CASSPDRGSSPLHF
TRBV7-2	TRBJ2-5	CASSRETQYF
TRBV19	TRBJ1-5	CASRVGGQPQHF
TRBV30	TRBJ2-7	CAWSVGGSYEQYF
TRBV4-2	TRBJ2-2	CASSQDEQDRANGELFF
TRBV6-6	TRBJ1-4	CASSYSPVSGEKLFF
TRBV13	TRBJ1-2	CASSLAPAGVYYGYTF
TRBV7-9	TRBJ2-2	CASSPRYGLAGTNTGELFF
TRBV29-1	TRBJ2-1	CSVRAGREQFF
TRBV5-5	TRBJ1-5	CASSPSGDQPQHF
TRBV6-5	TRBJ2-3	CASSYSGLADGGTQYF
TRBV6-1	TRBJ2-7	CASSELEGAREQYF
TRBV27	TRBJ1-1	CASSLSAGTDTEAFF
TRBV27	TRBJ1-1	CASSPRARLDLGEAFF
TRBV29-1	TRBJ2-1	CSTRTYGGSYNEQFF
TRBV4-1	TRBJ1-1	CASSQEFARQPNREAFF
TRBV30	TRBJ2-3	CAWSVPWVSTDTQYF